This paragraph reports one T cell receptor (beta chain). Its cognate antigen is unknown. The sample comes from a study of OX40 agonist ivuxolimab in advanced cancers. Across the study: Antecedent anti-PD-1, anti-PD-L1 or anti-CTLA-4 therapy was permissible, with over 35% having received some. Notes on the study in general: It was not determined which antigens were specifically recognized by the peripheral T cells that had undergone clonal expansion. Partial responders treated at 0.1-3.0 mg/kg exhibited clonal expansion among the lowest measured.

TCRdb keeps only in-frame clones here, not all; method: immunoSEQ multiplex PCR. The table includes 26,000 or so clones, around 85% detected once. The CDR3 is made up of 15 amino acids. The V segment lost 0 bases and the J segment 2 bases; nucleotides outside the gene matches: 1. The germline V gene encodes CDR1 MNHEY and CDR2 SMNVEV (reference sequence). With autoimmune disease history or systemic immunosuppression, patients were excluded. Material: CD4+ or CD8+ T cells sorted from blood, obtained in a trial of the OX40 agonist ivuxolimab. This sequence joins TRBV27 and TRBJ1-5; 7 nucleotides line up with TRBD1. This receptor was obtained from an adult with an advanced solid tumor such as melanoma, head and neck, liver or kidney cancer. The CDR3 spells CASSLSRGGNQPQHF. In nucleotides, the CDR3 is TGTGCCAGCAGTTTATCCAGGGGGGGCAATCAGCCCCAGCATTTT.